The source of this T cell receptor beta chain is a study of cytomegalovirus exposure and HLA in healthy donors. Points on this clone: The antigen is unknown.

13 Jbeta primers and 60 Vbeta primers were used for the PCR. Produced via immunoSEQ multiplex PCR; TCRdb's table is partial and in-frame only. The sample lists 130,000 or so clones; under 80% were seen once. V was clipped by 3 bases and J by 6 bases; unmatched bases: 4. CDR1 and CDR2 (germline): SNHLY, FYNNEI. This CDR3 has 14 amino acids. Study-level points and caveats: Looking again later, the authors saw that most CMV-associated TCR beta chains seemed HLA-restricted. In a later analysis, 16,951 TCR beta sequences were associated with HLA alleles at 0.05 false discovery rate. Cytomegalovirus status was reportedly diagnosed by the classifier with high sensitivity and specificity.

Sequenced: PBMCs. This receptor was obtained from a man aged 18 to 29 in good health and CMV-seropositive. The chain employs TRBV2 and TRBJ1-2; 10 bases fit TRBD1. The CDR3 loop is CASSDRQGANGYTF. The CDR3 DNA is TGTGCCAGCAGTGATAGACAGGGGGCCAATGGCTACACCTTC.